This entry is about one TCR beta chain. Its antigen remains unknown. Vbeta (60) and Jbeta (13) primers were used in the PCR. Assay: immunoSEQ multiplex PCR; the TCRdb copy retains only in-frame clones and omits some. Among fewer than 150,000 clones listed, 75% to 90% were seen once. This sample is part of a study of cytomegalovirus exposure and HLA in healthy donors. Losses at the gene ends were 3 bases for V and 3 bases for J; bases not matched to a gene: 12. This CDR3 region has 17 residues. In germline, CDR1 is SEHNR, CDR2 FQNEAQ (reference sequence). General observations from the study: The study put 150 to 200 TCR beta chains on its list as cytomegalovirus-associated.

The chain combines TRBV7-9 with TRBJ1-1; 8 nucleotides line up with TRBD1. This receptor was obtained from a woman aged 25 to 45 in good health and CMV-seropositive. The sample consisted of PBMCs. The CDR3 DNA is TGTGCCAGCAGCTTCTTCCTCAGGGGGCGAGGGGACACTGAAGCTTTCTTT. Protein product: CASSFFLRGRGDTEAFF.